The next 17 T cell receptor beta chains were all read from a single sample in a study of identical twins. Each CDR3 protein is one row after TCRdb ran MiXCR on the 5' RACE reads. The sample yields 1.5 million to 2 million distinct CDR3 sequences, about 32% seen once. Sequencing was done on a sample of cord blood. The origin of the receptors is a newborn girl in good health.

The CDR3 bases are TGCGCCAGCAGCCCTTCGACAGGGGCGGGGGAGCTGTTTTTT. This codes for CASSPSTGAGELFF. The chain joins TRBV5-1 to TRBJ2-2; 8 bases are shared with TRBD1. V trimming: 4 bases; J trimming: 8 bases; junction bases outside the gene matches: 7. CDR1 SGHRS and CDR2 YFSETQ come from the germline V gene. The CDR3 is 14 residues long.

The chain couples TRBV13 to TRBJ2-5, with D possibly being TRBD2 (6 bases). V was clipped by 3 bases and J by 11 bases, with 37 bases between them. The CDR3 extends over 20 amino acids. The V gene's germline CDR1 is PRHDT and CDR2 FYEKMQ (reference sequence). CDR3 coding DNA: TGTGCCAGCAGCTTTCCTTTGGCAAGGAGGGAGGCACTGCGCGCCGATGAGCAGTACTTC. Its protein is CASSFPLARREALRADEQYF. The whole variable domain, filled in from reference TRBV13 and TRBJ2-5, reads AAGVIQSPRHLIKEKRETATLKCYPIPRHDTVYWYQQGPGQDPQFLISFYEKMQSDKGSIPDRFSAQQFSDYHSELNMSSLELGDSALYFCASSFPLARREALRADEQYFGPGTRLLVL.

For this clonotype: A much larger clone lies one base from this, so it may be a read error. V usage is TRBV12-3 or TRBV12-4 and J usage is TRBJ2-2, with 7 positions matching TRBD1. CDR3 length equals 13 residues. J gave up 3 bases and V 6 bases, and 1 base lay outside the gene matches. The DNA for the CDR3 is TGTGCCAGCAGGGGACAGTACACCGGGGAGCTGTTTTTT. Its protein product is CASRGQYTGELFF.

The DNA for the CDR3 is TGTGCCACCAGCAGAGGGACTACCTTAGGGGATACGCAGTATTTT. Protein product: CATSRGTTLGDTQYF. The chain is built from TRBV15 and TRBJ2-3, with D possibly matching TRBD2 (6 bases). This CDR3 is 15 amino acids long. Germline-derived CDR1 and CDR2 are LNHNV and YYDKDF (reference sequence). V was shortened by 1 base and J by 6 bases, with 14 bases between the two germline ends.

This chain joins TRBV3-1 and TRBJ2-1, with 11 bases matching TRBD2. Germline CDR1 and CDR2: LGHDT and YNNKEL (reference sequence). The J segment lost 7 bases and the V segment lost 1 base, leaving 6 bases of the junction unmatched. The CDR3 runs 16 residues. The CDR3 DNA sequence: TGTGCCAGCAGCCAAGCAAGACTAGCGGGGCCTAATGAGCAGTTCTTC. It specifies CASSQARLAGPNEQFF.

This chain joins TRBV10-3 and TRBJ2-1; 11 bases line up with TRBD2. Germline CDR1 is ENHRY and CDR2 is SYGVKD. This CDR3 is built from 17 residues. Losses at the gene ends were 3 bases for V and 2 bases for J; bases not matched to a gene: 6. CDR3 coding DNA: TGTGCCATCAGTGATTTGGCTAGCGGGGGGACCTACAATGAGCAGTTCTTC. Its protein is CAISDLASGGTYNEQFF.

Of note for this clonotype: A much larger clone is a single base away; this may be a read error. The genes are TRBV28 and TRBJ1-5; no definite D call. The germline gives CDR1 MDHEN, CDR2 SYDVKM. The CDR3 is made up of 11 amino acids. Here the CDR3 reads CVSRSNQPQHF. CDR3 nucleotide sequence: TGTGTCAGCAGGAGCAATCAGCCCCAGCATTTT.

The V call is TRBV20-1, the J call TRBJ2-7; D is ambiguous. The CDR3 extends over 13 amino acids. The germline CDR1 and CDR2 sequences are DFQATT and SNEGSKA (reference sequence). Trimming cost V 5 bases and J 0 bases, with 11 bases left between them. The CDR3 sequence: CSALILPSYEQYF. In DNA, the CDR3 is TGCAGTGCTCTCATTCTCCCCTCCTACGAGCAGTACTTC.

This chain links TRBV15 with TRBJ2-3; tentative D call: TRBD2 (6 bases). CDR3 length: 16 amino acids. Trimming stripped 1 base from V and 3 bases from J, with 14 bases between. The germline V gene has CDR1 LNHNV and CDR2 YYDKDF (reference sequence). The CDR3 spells CATSRVAGPRTDTQYF. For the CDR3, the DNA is TGTGCCACCAGCAGAGTCGCGGGGCCCCGTACAGATACGCAGTATTTT. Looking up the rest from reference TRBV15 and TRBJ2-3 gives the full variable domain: DAMVIQNPRYQVTQFGKPVTLSCSQTLNHNVMYWYQQKSSQAPKLLFHYYDKDFNNEADTPDNFQSRRPNTSFCFLDIRSPGLGDTAMYLCATSRVAGPRTDTQYFGPGTRLTVL.

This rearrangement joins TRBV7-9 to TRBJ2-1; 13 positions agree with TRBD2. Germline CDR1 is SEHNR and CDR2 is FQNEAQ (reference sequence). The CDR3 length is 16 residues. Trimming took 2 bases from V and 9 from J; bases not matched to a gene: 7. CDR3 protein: CASSLPGLAGSVEQFF. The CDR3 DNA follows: TGTGCCAGCAGCTTACCGGGACTAGCGGGGAGTGTTGAGCAGTTCTTC.

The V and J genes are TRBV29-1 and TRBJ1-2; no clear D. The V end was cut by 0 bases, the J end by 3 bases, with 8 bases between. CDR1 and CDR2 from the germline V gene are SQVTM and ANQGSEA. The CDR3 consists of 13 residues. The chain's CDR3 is CSVEDRDDYGYTF. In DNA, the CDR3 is TGCAGCGTTGAAGATCGCGACGACTATGGCTACACCTTC. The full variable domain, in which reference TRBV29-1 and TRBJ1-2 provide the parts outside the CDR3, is SAVISQKPSRDICQRGTSLTIQCQVDSQVTMMFWYRQQPGQSLTLIATANQGSEATYESGFVIDKFPISRPNLTFSTLTVSNMSPEDSSIYLCSVEDRDDYGYTFGSGTRLTVV.

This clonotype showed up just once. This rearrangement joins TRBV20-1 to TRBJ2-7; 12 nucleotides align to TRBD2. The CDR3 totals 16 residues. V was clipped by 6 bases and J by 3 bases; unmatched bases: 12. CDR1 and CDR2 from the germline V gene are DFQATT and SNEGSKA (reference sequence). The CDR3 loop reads CSARRLAGEVHYEQYF. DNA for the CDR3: TGCAGTGCCCGAAGACTAGCGGGAGAGGTTCACTACGAGCAGTACTTC.

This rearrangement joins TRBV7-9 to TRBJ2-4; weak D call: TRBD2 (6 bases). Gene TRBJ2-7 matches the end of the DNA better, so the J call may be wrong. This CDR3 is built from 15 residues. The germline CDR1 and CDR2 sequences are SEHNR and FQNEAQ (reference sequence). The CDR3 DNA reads TGTGCCAGCAGCTTATGGCCCCGGGGGAACTACGAGCAGTACTTC. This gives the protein CASSLWPRGNYEQYF.

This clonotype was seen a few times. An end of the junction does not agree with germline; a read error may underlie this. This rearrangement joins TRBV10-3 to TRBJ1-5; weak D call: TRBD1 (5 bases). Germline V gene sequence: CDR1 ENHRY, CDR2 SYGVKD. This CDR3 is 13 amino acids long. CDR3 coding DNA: TGTGCCATCAGCACAGGAGCCAATCAGCCCCCGCATTTT. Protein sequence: CAISTGANQPPHF.

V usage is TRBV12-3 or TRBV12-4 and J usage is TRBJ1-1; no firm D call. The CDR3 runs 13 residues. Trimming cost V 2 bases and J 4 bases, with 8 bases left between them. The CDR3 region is CASSLKQITEAFF. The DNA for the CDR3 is TGTGCCAGCAGTTTAAAACAAATCACTGAAGCTTTCTTT.

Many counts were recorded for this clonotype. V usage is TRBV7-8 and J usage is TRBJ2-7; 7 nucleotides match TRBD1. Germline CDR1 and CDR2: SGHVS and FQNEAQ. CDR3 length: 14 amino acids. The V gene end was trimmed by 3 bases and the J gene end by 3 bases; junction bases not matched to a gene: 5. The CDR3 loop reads CASSFGQERYEQYF. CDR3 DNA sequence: TGTGCCAGCAGCTTCGGACAGGAACGCTACGAGCAGTACTTC.

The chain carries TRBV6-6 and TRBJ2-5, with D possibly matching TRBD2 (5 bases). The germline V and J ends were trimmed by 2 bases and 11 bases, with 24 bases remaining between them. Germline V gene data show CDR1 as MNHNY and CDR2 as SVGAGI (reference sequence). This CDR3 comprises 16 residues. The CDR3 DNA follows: TGTGCCAGCAGTTACACCCGTTCTAGCCGGAACAATGAGCAGTACTTC. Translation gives CASSYTRSSRNNEQYF.